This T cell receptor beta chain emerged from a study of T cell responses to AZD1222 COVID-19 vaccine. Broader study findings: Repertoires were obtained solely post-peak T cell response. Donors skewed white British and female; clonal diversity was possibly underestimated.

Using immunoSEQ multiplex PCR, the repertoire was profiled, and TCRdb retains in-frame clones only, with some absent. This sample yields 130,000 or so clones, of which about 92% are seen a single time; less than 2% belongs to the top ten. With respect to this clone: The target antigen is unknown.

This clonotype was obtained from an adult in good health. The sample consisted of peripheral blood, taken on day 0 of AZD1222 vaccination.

The CDR3, as DNA: TGTGCCAGCAAACCGACAGGGGAATGGGAAGAGACCCAGTACTTC. Residues: CASKPTGEWEETQYF. V is TRBV6-6 and J is TRBJ2-5; 8 bases match TRBD1. Germline loops: CDR1 MNHNY, CDR2 SVGAGI (reference sequence). The V segment lost 7 bases and the J segment 3 bases; nucleotides outside the gene matches: 10. This CDR3 has 15 amino acids.